This is a list of T cell receptor beta chains from one sample in a study of regulatory T cells in long-lasting Graves disease. TCRdb independently ran MiXCR on the multiplex PCR reads; one entry per CDR3 protein. In the table there are some 490,000 distinct CDR3 sequences, around 13% of which are singletons. This sample was also put to use in a study of T cells in Graves' hyperthyroidism and ophthalmopathy.

The sequences come from peripheral blood mononuclear cells (PBMCs), collected at new diagnosis, from a patient treated with antithyroid drugs. The receptors originated from a woman in her 30s with Graves disease. The CDR3 runs from the conserved cysteine through the conserved F or W. D genes are given only for firm matches. Clone size is given for some rows only: seen once, a few or many times, or a class if the clone is expanded.

TRBD1	TRBJ2-7	few	TRBV5-4	CASSSGQGGFYEQYF	TGTGCCAGCAGCTCGGGACAGGGCGGCTTCTACGAGCAGTACTTC
NA	TRBJ1-2	NA	TRBV19	CASSIIGNSNYGYTF	TGTGCCAGTAGTATAATCGGCAATTCTAACTATGGCTACACCTTC
NA	TRBJ1-4	NA	TRBV19	CASSIVAEKLFF	TGTGCCAGTAGTATAGTCGCCGAAAAACTGTTTTTT
TRBD2	TRBJ2-7	NA	TRBV14	CASSQAPGLAETYEQYF	TGTGCCAGCAGCCAAGCTCCGGGACTAGCAGAAACCTACGAGCAGTACTTC
TRBD1	TRBJ1-2	few	TRBV5-1	CASSLAATGQGGGYTF	TGCGCCAGCAGCTTGGCCGCAACTGGACAGGGCGGTGGCTACACCTTC
NA	TRBJ2-2	few	TRBV6-2/TRBV6-3	CASSPAWDGELFF	TGTGCCAGCAGTCCAGCGTGGGACGGGGAGCTGTTTTTT
NA	TRBJ2-5	many	TRBV18	CASSPPNTPGETQYF	TGTGCCAGCTCACCACCGAACACCCCCGGGGAGACCCAGTACTTC
NA	TRBJ1-5	many	TRBV4-1	CASSVGQSQPQHF	TGCGCCAGCAGTGTAGGGCAGAGTCAGCCCCAGCATTTT
TRBD1	TRBJ1-4	many	TRBV5-6	CASSSTDRGGEKLFF	TGTGCCAGCAGCTCCACGGACAGGGGTGGTGAAAAACTGTTTTTT
TRBD2	TRBJ2-1	many	TRBV7-2	CASSSSGGDRYNEQFF	TGTGCCAGCAGCTCCTCCGGGGGGGATCGATACAATGAGCAGTTCTTC
NA	TRBJ2-7	few	TRBV28	CASGVRVLDEQYF	TGTGCCAGCGGTGTCAGGGTCTTGGATGAGCAGTACTTC
NA	TRBJ1-4	once	TRBV27	CASSLAGLGSPTNEKLFF	TGTGCCAGCAGTTTGGCAGGGCTGGGATCGCCGACTAATGAAAAACTGTTTTTT
TRBD2	TRBJ2-1	many	TRBV19	CASSIVFPLAGESNEQFF	TGTGCCAGTAGTATAGTTTTCCCTCTAGCGGGAGAAAGCAATGAGCAGTTCTTC
TRBD2	TRBJ2-3	NA	TRBV4-2	CASSQGGSKVDTQYF	TGTGCCAGCAGCCAAGGCGGGAGTAAGGTAGATACGCAGTATTTT
NA	TRBJ1-4	many	TRBV11-2	CASSFTTATNEKLFF	TGTGCCAGCAGCTTCACGACAGCAACTAATGAAAAACTGTTTTTT
TRBD1	TRBJ2-2	NA	TRBV28	CASSFSYYRGGGELFF	TGTGCCAGCAGTTTCTCTTACTACAGGGGTGGCGGGGAGCTGTTTTTT
NA	TRBJ2-7	many	TRBV6-2/TRBV6-3	CASSEAPRPQYF	TGTGCCAGCAGTGAAGCCCCGCGACCGCAGTACTTC
NA	TRBJ1-1	many	TRBV6-2/TRBV6-3	CASSVSGSSGTEAFF	TGTGCCAGCAGTGTCTCAGGGTCCTCCGGGACTGAAGCTTTCTTT
NA	TRBJ1-5	few	TRBV7-3	CASSLGLNQSQHF	TGTGCCAGCAGCTTGGGACTTAATCAGTCCCAGCATTTT
NA	TRBJ1-5	many	TRBV7-2	CASSLGQNSNQPQHF	TGTGCCAGCAGCTTAGGACAGAATAGCAATCAGCCCCAGCATTTT
NA	TRBJ1-3	NA	TRBV13	CASSLGLTNSGNTIYF	TGTGCCAGCAGCTTAGGCCTGACTAACTCTGGAAACACCATATATTTT
NA	TRBJ2-2	few	TRBV5-1	CASSLALGGEVGELFF	TGCGCCAGCAGCTTGGCCCTTGGGGGAGAGGTCGGGGAGCTGTTTTTT
NA	TRBJ1-6	NA	TRBV5-8	CASSASGLVRDSPLHF	TGTGCCAGCAGCGCCTCGGGACTCGTCCGGGATTCACCCCTCCACTTT
NA	TRBJ1-5	NA	TRBV7-9	CASSPGIQGPYQPQHF	TGTGCCAGCAGCCCAGGAATACAGGGTCCCTATCAGCCCCAGCATTTT
TRBD1	TRBJ2-3	NA	TRBV6-5	CASSYGTARTDKQYF	TGTGCCAGCAGTTACGGGACAGCCCGCACAGATAAACAGTATTTT
TRBD1	TRBJ1-2	NA	TRBV20-1	CSAARQGAPEGYTF	TGCAGTGCCGCTCGGCAGGGGGCCCCGGAAGGCTACACCTTC
NA	TRBJ2-1	few	TRBV30	CAWTATLSYNEQFF	TGTGCCTGGACCGCGACCCTATCCTACAATGAGCAGTTCTTC
TRBD1	TRBJ2-3	many	TRBV28	CASSPTPGQGLFTTDTQYF	TGTGCCAGCAGTCCCACCCCGGGACAGGGTCTTTTCACCACAGATACGCAGTATTTT
NA	TRBJ1-2	many	TRBV19	CASSPGSVGYTF	TGTGCCAGTAGCCCAGGGAGTGTGGGCTACACCTTC
TRBD1	TRBJ2-3	many	TRBV28	CASTRADRGADTQYF	TGTGCCAGCACCCGGGCGGACAGGGGTGCAGATACGCAGTATTTT
NA	TRBJ1-1	many	TRBV7-9	CASSLAGHNRRFAEAFF	TGTGCCAGCAGCTTAGCGGGTCATAACAGACGATTCGCTGAAGCTTTCTTT
TRBD1	TRBJ2-7	many	TRBV2	CASSEAEDRELYEQYF	TGTGCCAGCAGTGAAGCGGAGGACAGGGAGCTCTACGAGCAGTACTTC
NA	TRBJ2-6	many	TRBV28	CASSLSPRELFSGANVLTF	TGTGCCAGCAGTTTGAGCCCACGGGAATTATTCTCTGGGGCCAACGTCCTGACTTTC
NA	TRBJ1-5	many	TRBV28	CASSYSTGTSAPQHF	TGTGCCAGCAGTTACTCGACAGGAACAAGTGCGCCCCAGCATTTT
NA	TRBJ1-1	many	TRBV6-1	CASRSTRTSLNTEAFF	TGTGCCAGCAGAAGCACTAGGACGTCCTTGAACACTGAAGCTTTCTTT
TRBD1	TRBJ1-5	once	TRBV10-3	CAMSTGDSNQPQHF	TGTGCCATGTCGACAGGGGATAGCAATCAGCCCCAGCATTTT
NA	TRBJ2-1	few	TRBV19	CASRNSGEQFF	TGTGCCAGTAGAAATTCTGGTGAGCAGTTCTTC
NA	TRBJ1-1	many	TRBV3-1	CASSLSGSRKNTEAFF	TGTGCCAGCAGCCTTTCCGGGAGTAGGAAGAACACTGAAGCTTTCTTT
TRBD1	TRBJ2-4	NA	TRBV11-3	CASSLGQGF	TGTGCCAGCAGCTTGGGACAGGGCTTC
NA	TRBJ2-7	many	TRBV27	CASRPFIASSYEQYF	TGTGCCAGCAGACCTTTCATAGCGAGTTCCTACGAGCAGTACTTC
NA	TRBJ2-2	few	TRBV7-9	CASSYTSGGELFF	TGTGCCAGCAGCTATACTAGTGGCGGGGAGCTGTTTTTT
NA	TRBJ2-3	many	TRBV28	CASSITGTDTQYF	TGTGCCAGCAGTATTACAGGCACAGATACGCAGTATTTT
TRBD2	TRBJ2-1	many	TRBV10-3	CAISENAGGPHEQFF	TGTGCCATCAGTGAGAACGCGGGAGGGCCGCATGAGCAGTTCTTC
TRBD1	TRBJ1-1	many	TRBV5-1	CASSLRTGGTEAFF	TGTGCCAGCAGCCTTCGGACAGGGGGGACTGAAGCTTTCTTT
TRBD2	TRBJ2-1	NA	TRBV24-1	CATSAPAGAYNEQFF	TGTGCCACCAGTGCCCCAGCGGGGGCCTACAATGAGCAGTTCTTC
NA	TRBJ1-1	many	TRBV10-3	CAISESRAANTEAFF	TGTGCCATCAGTGAGTCGAGAGCAGCGAACACTGAAGCTTTCTTT
NA	TRBJ2-7	few	TRBV5-5	CASSLTMAGEQYF	TGTGCCAGCAGCTTGACAATGGCGGGGGAGCAGTACTTC
NA	TRBJ1-1	NA	TRBV7-9	CASSLVSSRNTEAFF	TGTGCCAGCAGCTTAGTGTCATCTAGGAACACTGAAGCTTTCTTT
NA	TRBJ1-2	few	TRBV4-1	CASSPVRGSGYTF	TGCGCCAGCAGCCCCGTTCGGGGGTCTGGCTACACCTTC
TRBD2	TRBJ2-7	many	TRBV25-1	CASSSTSGRIEQYF	TGTGCCAGCAGTTCGACTAGCGGGAGGATTGAGCAGTACTTC